This T cell receptor beta chain was retrieved from a study of T cell repertoires in cytomegalovirus infection (dated by TCRdb to between 2018 and 2021). Regarding the study in general: The HLA type of each donor mattered for the analysis, because public TCR beta signatures pointed to carriage of CMV infection along with the matching HLA type.

Findings and caveats that apply to the study as a whole: The ex vivo response was dominated by HLA-C-restricted CMV-specific TCR beta clonotypes, which also provided the single most frequent clonotype in two of eight donors. In both this cohort and an independent roughly 330-donor cohort, the cumulative frequency of public TCR beta family members distinguished carriers of CMV infection plus the relevant HLA type.

TCRdb names Illumina HiSeq 1500 as the instrument used. Starting from the raw public reads, TCRdb applied fastp trimming at Q25, assembled clones with MiXCR and retained in-frame beta chains. Every entry covers one CDR3 protein and lists the most common genes and DNA from its rows. In all, the sample holds around 100,000 distinct CDR3 sequences, and roughly a tenth of those were seen once. Clones ranked in the top ten supply 31% of the sample. This clonotype was found many times. No cognate antigen has been identified for it. The record has no base qualities; no much larger clone is one base away. The receptor comes from a human donor in good health (CMV status not recorded). Some clones in this sample may be carry-over from other donors' samples. Sequencing was done on a sample of PBMCs, sequenced either directly or after in vitro stimulation (not recorded which).

The CDR3 is CASSLSGTSGILQFF. The DNA is as follows: TGTGCCAGTAGTCTATCCGGGACTAGCGGGATCTTACAGTTCTTC. The receptor chain draws on TRBV19 and TRBJ2-1; TRBD2 agrees with 13 junctional bases. The CDR1 and CDR2 encoded by the germline V gene (reference sequence) are LNHDA and SQIVND. The germline V and J ends show losses of 5 bases and 13 bases respectively, and no gene match explains 11 bases of the junction. The CDR3 starts with the cysteine, ends with the phenylalanine, and has 15 residues. Kept here is only the CDR3 DNA, which spans 45 bases and is read in frame from base 1.